This T cell receptor (beta chain) was observed in a study of Ad26.COV2.S vaccination and SARS-CoV-2 variants listed by TCRdb under 2021. Some background on the complete study: TCRbeta repertoire sequencing served as the tool for gauging how specific and how broad the SARS-CoV-2-reactive T cell receptors were following Ad26.COV2.S vaccination. The TCR-sequenced set comprised approximately 32 samples: some 20 Ad26.COV2.S vaccine recipients, 5 placebo recipients and 8 SARS-CoV-2 convalescent individuals. Study-wide conclusions, independent of this receptor: Vaccine and placebo recipients had similar non-spike TCR breadth, a finding consistent with the vaccine containing only spike. Substantial breadth of spike-specific CD8+ and CD4+ T cell responses was reported after vaccination. Compared with placebo recipients, Ad26.COV2.S recipients showed higher spike-specific TCR breadth (P = 0.0014). The authors noted that total T cell responses may have been underestimated by the TCR breadth and depth analyses.

A remark on this clone: This clone's antigen is unknown. It has no much larger one-base neighbor in the sample; base qualities were not kept.

Sample time point, as interpreted from the label and publication: individuals recovered from natural SARS-CoV-2 infection. The immunoSEQ Assay was the method used to sequence TCRbeta CDR3 regions. After extraction, genomic DNA underwent amplification by bias-controlled multiplex PCR, followed by high-throughput sequencing. As for the original processing: To quantify the absolute abundance of each unique TCRbeta CDR3 region, sequences were collapsed and filtered. T cell fraction was estimated by normalization of TCRbeta template counts to usable DNA, with usable DNA being measured through amplification of reference genes present in all nucleated cells. Repertoire TCRs were annotated as SARS-CoV-2-specific by exact matching of V gene, CDR3 amino acid sequence and J gene to a known reactive TCR set. The reference SARS-CoV-2 TCR set came from MIRA and was filtered for enrichment in COVID-19-positive ImmuneCODE repertoires, removing public or cross-reactive TCRs. Based on the MIRA antigens, annotated TCRs were further analysed at the level of specific ORF or position within ORF. Breadth was defined as the number of annotated unique rearrangements divided by the total number of unique productive rearrangements, and depth was defined as the summed frequency of the annotated unique rearrangements. Two-sided Wilcoxon rank-sum tests were applied when comparing TCR breadth between groups. TCRdb re-hosts the immuneACCESS table, in-frame sequences only. Its copies lack some clones; in the studies checked, an unresolved V gene accounts for under half of them, and the cause for the rest is not known. Clone size and the V and J calls come from that table; the DNA yielded D and trimming. This sample comprises 150,000 to 200,000 clones, roughly 85% of them detected only once. Clones ranked in the top ten supply approximately 6% of the sample.

Relative to germline, V is missing 8 bases and J is missing 6 bases, with 6 bases of the junction outside any gene match. Reading from cysteine to phenylalanine, the CDR3 counts 12 amino acids. The only DNA kept is the CDR3, 36 bases in frame from the first base. According to the germline V gene, CDR1 reads MNHEY and CDR2 reads SVGAGI. The sample here was peripheral blood, taken after recovery from COVID-19. The chain is made from TRBV6-5 and TRBJ2-7, with 8 bases in between that match TRBD2. The receptor was isolated from a human donor who had recovered from COVID-19. The sequenced DNA: TGTGCCAGCGGGAGCGGGGGAGCCGAGCAGTACTTC. Protein translation: CASGSGGAEQYF.